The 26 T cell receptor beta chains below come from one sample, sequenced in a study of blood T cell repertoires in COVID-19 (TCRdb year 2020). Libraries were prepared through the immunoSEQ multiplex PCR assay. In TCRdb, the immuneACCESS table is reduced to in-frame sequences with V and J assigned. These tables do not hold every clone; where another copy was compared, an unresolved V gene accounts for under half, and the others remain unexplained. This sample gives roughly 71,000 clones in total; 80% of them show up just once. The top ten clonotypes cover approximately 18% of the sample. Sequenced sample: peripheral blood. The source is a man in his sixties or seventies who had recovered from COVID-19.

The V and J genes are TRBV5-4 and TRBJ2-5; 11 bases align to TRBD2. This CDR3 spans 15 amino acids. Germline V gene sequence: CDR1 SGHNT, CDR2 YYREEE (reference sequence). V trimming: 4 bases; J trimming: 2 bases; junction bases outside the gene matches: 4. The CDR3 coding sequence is TGTGCCAGCAGCCCGACTAGCGGGGTTCAAGAGACCCAGTACTTC. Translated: CASSPTSGVQETQYF.

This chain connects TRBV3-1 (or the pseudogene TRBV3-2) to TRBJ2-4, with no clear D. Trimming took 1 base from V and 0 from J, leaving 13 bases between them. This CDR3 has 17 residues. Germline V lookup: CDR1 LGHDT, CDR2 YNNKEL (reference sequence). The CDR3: CASSQVLPSLAKNIQYF. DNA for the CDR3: TGTGCCAGCAGCCAAGTTCTACCGTCCCTAGCCAAAAACATTCAGTACTTC.

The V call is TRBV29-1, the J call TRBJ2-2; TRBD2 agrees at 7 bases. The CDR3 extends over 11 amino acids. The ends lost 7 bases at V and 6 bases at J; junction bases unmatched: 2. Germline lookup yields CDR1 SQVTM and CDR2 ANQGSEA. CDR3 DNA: TGCAGCGCTGGGGGGGCCGGGGAGCTGTTTTTT. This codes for CSAGGAGELFF.

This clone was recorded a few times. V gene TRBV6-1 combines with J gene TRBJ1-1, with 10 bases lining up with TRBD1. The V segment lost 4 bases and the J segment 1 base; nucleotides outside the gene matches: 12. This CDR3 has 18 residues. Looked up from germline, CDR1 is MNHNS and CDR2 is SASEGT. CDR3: CASSVGPGQGIRNTEAFF. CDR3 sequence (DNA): TGTGCCAGCAGTGTGGGACCGGGACAGGGGATAAGGAACACTGAAGCTTTCTTT.

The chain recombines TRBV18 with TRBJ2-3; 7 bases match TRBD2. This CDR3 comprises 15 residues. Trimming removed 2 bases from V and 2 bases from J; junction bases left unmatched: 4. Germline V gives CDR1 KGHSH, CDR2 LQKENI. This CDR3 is CASSPGAGNTDTQYF. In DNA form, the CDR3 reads TGTGCCAGCTCACCAGGAGCGGGGAACACAGATACGCAGTATTTT.

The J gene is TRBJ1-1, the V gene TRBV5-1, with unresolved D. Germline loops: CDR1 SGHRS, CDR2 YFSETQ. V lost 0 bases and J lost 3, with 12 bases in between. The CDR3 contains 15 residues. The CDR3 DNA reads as TGCGCCAGCAGCTTGGATCTTCCTGTTCACACTGAAGCTTTCTTT. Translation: CASSLDLPVHTEAFF.

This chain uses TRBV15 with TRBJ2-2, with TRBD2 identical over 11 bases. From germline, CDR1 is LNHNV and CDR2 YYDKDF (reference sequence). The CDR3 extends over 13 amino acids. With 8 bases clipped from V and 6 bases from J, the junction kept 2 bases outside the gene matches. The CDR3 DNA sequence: TGTGCCACCCGGGGACTAGCGGCCGGGGAGCTGTTTTTT. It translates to CATRGLAAGELFF.

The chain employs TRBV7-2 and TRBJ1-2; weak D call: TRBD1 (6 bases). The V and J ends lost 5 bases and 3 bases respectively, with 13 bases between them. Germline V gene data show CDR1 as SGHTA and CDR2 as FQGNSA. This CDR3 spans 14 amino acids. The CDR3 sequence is CASSGDRTDYGYTF. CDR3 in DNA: TGTGCCAGCAGCGGTGACAGGACAGACTATGGCTACACCTTC.

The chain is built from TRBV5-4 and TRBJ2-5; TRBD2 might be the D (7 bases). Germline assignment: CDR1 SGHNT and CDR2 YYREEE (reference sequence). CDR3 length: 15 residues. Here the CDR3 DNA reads TGTGCGACCCGCCTGGGGGGGGCGGGGGAAGAGACCCAGTACTTC. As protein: CATRLGGAGEETQYF. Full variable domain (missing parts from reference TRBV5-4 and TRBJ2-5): ETGVTQSPTHLIKTRGQQVTLRCSSQSGHNTVSWYQQALGQGPQFIFQYYREEENGRGNFPPRFSGLQFPNYSSELNVNALELDDSALYLCATRLGGAGEETQYFGPGTRLLVL.

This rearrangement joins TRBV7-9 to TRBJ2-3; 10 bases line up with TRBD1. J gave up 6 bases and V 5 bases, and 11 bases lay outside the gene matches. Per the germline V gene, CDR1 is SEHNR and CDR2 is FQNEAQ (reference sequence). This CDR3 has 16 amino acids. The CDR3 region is CASSAWRGQGVDTQYF. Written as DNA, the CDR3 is TGTGCCAGCAGCGCATGGCGCGGACAGGGGGTTGATACGCAGTATTTT.

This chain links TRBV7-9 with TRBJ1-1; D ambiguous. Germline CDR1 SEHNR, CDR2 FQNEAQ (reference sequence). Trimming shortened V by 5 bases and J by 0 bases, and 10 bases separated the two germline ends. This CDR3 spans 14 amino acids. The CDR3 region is CASSLQIMNTEAFF. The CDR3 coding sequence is TGTGCCAGCAGCCTACAGATCATGAACACTGAAGCTTTCTTT. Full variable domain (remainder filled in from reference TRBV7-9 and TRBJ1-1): DTGVSQNPRHKITKRGQNVTFRCDPISEHNRLYWYRQTLGQGPEFLTYFQNEAQLEKSRLLSDRFSAERPKGSFSTLEIQRTEQGDSAMYLCASSLQIMNTEAFFGQGTRLTVV.

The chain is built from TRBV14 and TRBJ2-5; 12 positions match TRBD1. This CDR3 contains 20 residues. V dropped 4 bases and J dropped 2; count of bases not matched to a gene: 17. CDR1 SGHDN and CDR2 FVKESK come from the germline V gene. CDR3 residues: CASSPVTGTGGVSRQETQYF. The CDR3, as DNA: TGTGCCAGCAGCCCCGTCACCGGGACAGGGGGCGTGAGTAGGCAAGAGACCCAGTACTTC.

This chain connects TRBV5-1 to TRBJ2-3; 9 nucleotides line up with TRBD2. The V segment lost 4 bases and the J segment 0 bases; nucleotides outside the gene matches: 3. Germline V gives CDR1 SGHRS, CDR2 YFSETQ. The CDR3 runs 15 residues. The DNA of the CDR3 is TGCGCCAGCAGCCAGACTAGCGGCAGCACAGATACGCAGTATTTT. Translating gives CASSQTSGSTDTQYF.

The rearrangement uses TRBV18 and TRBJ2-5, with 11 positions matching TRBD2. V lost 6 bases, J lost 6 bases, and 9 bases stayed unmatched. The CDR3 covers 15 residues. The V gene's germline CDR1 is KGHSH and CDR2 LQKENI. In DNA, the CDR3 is TGTGCCAGCTCCATATCTAGCGGGAGGTCAAAGACCCAGTACTTC. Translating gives CASSISSGRSKTQYF. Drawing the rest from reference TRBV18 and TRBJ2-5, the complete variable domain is NAGVMQNPRHLVRRRGQEARLRCSPMKGHSHVYWYRQLPEEGLKFMVYLQKENIIDESGMPKERFSAEFPKEGPSILRIQQVVRGDSAAYFCASSISSGRSKTQYFGPGTRLLVL.

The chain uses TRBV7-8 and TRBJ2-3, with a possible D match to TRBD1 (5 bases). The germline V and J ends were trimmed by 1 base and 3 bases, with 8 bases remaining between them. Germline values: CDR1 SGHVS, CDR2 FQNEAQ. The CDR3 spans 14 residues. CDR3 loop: CASSLGTSTDTQYF. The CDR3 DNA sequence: TGTGCCAGCAGCTTAGGGACATCAACAGATACGCAGTATTTT.

The CDR3 DNA follows: TGCAGTGCCCAGTATAAGAACATTCAGTACTTC. Encoded protein: CSAQYKNIQYF. This chain joins TRBV20-1 and TRBJ2-4; D is unclear. This CDR3 region has 11 residues. Germline V gene sequence: CDR1 DFQATT, CDR2 SNEGSKA (reference sequence). V lost 6 bases and J 7 bases, leaving 10 bases between the germline ends.

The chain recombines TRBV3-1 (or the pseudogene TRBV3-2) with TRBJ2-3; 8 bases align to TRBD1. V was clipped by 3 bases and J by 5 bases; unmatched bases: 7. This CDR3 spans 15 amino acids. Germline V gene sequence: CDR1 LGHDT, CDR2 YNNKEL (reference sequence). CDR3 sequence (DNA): TGTGCCAGCAGCCAGCCGACAGGGGTGGGAGATACGCAGTATTTT. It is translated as CASSQPTGVGDTQYF.

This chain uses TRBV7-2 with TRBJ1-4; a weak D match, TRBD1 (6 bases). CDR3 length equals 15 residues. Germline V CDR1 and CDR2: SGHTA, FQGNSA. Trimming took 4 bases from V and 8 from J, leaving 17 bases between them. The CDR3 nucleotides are TGTGCCAGCAGCTCCATGGGGGACAACGGGGAAAAACTGTTTTTT. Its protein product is CASSSMGDNGEKLFF.

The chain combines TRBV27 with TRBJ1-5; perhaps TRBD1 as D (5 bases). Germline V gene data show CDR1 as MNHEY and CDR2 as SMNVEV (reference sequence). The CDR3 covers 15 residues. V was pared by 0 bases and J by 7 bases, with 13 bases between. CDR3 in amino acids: CASSLSWGGEQPQHF. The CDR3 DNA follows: TGTGCCAGCAGTTTATCGTGGGGGGGTGAGCAGCCCCAGCATTTT.

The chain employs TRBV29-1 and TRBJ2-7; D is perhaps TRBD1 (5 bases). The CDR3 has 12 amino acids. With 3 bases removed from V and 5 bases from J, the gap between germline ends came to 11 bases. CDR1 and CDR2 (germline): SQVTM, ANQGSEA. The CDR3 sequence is CSVEGPPDEQYF. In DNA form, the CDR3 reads TGCAGCGTTGAGGGGCCGCCGGACGAGCAGTACTTC.

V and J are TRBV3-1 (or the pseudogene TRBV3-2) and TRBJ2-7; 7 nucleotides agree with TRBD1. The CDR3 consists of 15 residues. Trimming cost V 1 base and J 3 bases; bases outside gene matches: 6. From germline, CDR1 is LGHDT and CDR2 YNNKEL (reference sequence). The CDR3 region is CASSQAARGNYEQYF. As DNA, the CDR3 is TGTGCCAGCAGCCAAGCGGCCAGGGGGAACTACGAGCAGTACTTC.

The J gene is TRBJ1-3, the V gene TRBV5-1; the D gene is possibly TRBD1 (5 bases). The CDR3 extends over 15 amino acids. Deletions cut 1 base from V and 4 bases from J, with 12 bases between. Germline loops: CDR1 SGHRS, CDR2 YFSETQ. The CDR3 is CASSLSGLIGNTIYF. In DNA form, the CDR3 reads TGCGCCAGCAGCTTGTCAGGGCTCATAGGAAACACCATATATTTT.

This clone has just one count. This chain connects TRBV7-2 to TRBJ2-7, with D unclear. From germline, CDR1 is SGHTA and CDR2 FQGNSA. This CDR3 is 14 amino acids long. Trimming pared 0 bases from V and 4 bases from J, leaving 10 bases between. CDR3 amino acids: CASSLAPVRYEQYF. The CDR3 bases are TGTGCCAGCAGCTTAGCTCCAGTGAGGTACGAGCAGTACTTC.

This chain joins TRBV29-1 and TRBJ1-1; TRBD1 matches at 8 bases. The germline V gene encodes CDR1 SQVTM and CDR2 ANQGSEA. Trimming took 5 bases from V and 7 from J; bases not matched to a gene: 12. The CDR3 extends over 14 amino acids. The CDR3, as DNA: TGCAGCGTTAAGACAGGGGCAGCGGATAGTGAAGCTTTCTTT. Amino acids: CSVKTGAADSEAFF. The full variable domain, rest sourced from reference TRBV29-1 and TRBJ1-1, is SAVISQKPSRDICQRGTSLTIQCQVDSQVTMMFWYRQQPGQSLTLIATANQGSEATYESGFVIDKFPISRPNLTFSTLTVSNMSPEDSSIYLCSVKTGAADSEAFFGQGTRLTVV.

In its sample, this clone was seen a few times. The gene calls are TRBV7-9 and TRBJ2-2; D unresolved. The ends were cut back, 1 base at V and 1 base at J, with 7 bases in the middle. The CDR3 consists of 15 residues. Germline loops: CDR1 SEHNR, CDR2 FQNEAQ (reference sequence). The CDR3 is CASSLGQMNTGELFF. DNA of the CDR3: TGTGCCAGCAGCTTAGGCCAGATGAACACCGGGGAGCTGTTTTTT.

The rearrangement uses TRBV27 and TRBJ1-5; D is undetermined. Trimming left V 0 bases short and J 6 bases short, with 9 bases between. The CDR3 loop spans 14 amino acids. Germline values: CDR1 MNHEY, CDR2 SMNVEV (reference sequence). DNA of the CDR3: TGTGCCAGCAGTTTATCTTCAGCGGGTCAGCCCCAGCATTTT. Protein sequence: CASSLSSAGQPQHF.